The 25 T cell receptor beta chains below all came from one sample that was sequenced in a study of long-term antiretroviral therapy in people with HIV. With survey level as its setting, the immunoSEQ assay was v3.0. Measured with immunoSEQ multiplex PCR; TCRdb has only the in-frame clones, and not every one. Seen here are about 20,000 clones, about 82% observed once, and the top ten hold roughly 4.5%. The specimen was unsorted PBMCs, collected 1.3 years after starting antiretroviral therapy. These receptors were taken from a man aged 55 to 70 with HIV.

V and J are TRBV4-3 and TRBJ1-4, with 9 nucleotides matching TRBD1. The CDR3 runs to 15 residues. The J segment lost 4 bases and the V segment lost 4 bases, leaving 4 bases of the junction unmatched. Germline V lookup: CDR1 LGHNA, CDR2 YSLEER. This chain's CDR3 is CASSLGDRDNEKLFF. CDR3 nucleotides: TGCGCCAGCAGCCTCGGGGACAGGGATAATGAAAAACTGTTTTTT.

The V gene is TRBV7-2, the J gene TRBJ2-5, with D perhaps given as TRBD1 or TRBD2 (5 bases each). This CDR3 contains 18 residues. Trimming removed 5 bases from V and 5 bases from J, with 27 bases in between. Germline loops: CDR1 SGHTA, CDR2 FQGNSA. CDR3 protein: CASSAGQTGPSFWETQYF. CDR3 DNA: TGTGCCAGCAGCGCCGGGCAGACGGGACCAAGTTTCTGGGAGACCCAGTACTTC.

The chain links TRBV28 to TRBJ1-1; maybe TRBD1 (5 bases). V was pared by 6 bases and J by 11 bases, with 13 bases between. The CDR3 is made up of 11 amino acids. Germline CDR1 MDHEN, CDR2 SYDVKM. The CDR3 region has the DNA TGTGCCAGCAGCGGTAACGGGGGGGCTTTCTTT. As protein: CASSGNGGAFF.

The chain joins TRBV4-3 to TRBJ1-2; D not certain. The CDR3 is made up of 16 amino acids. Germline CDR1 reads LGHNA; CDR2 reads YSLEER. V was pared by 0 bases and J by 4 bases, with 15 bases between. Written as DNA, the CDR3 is TGCGCCAGCAGCCAAGATCTCGGGCCGGAGAGCTATGGCTACACCTTC. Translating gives CASSQDLGPESYGYTF.

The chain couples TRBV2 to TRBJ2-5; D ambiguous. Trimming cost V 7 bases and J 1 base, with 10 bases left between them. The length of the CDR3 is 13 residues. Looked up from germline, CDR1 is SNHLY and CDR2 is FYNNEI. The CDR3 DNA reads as TGTGCCAGCATCGGACGGGTCCAAGAGACCCAGTACTTC. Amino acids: CASIGRVQETQYF.

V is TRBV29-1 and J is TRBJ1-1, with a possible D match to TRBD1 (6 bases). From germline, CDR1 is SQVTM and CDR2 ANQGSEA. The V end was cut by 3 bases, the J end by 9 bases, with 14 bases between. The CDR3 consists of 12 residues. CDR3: CSVEDITGKAFF. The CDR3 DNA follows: TGCAGCGTTGAGGATATAACAGGGAAAGCTTTCTTT.

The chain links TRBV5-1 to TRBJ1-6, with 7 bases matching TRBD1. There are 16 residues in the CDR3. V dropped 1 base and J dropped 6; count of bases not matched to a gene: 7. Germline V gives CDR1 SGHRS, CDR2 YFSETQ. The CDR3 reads CASSLPEGAANSPLHF. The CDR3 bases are TGCGCCAGCAGCTTGCCGGAGGGGGCGGCTAATTCACCCCTCCACTTT.

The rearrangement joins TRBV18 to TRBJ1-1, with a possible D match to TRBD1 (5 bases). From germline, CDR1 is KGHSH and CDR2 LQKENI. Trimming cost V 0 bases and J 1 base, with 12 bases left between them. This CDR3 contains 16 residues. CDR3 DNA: TGTGCCAGCTCACCACCGACAGCCCTATGGAACACTGAAGCTTTCTTT. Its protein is CASSPPTALWNTEAFF.

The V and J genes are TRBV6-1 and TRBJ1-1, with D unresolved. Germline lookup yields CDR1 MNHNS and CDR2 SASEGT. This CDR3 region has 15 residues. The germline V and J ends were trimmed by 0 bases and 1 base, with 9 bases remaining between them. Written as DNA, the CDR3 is TGTGCCAGCAGTGAAGCTGACGGATCGAACACTGAAGCTTTCTTT. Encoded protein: CASSEADGSNTEAFF.

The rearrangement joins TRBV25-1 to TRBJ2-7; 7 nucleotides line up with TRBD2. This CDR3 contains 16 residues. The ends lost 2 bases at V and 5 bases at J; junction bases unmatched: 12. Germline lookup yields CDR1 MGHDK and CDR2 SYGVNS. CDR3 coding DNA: TGTGCCAGCAGTGAACCAACGATAGCGGGTCTACACGAGCAGTACTTC. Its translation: CASSEPTIAGLHEQYF.

CDR3 sequence reads: CASSRGGGQQETQYF. CDR3 DNA: TGTGCCAGTAGTAGAGGGGGGGGCCAACAAGAGACCCAGTACTTC. The chain links TRBV19 to TRBJ2-5; TRBD2 might be the D (7 bases). The V end lost 4 bases, the J end lost 2 bases, and 14 bases lay between the germline ends. The CDR3 covers 15 residues. The V gene's germline CDR1 is LNHDA and CDR2 SQIVND (reference sequence).

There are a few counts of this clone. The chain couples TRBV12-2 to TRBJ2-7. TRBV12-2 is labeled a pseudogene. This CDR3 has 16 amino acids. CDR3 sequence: CASRTIGDEGANEQYF. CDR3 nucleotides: TGTGCAAGTCGCACCATAGGGGACGAGGGAGCTAACGAGCAGTACTTC.

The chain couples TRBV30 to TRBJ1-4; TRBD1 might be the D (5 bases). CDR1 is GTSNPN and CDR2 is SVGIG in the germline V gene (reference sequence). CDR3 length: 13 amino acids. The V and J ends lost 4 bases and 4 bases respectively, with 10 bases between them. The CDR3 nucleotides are TGTGCCTGGAAATCGGGGGGTAATGAAAAACTGTTTTTT. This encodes CAWKSGGNEKLFF.

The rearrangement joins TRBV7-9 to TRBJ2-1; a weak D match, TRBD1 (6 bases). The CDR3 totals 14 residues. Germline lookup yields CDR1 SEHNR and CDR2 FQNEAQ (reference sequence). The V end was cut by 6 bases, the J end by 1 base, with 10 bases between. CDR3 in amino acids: CASRLQGSYNEQFF. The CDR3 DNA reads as TGTGCCAGCAGGTTACAGGGTTCCTACAATGAGCAGTTCTTC.

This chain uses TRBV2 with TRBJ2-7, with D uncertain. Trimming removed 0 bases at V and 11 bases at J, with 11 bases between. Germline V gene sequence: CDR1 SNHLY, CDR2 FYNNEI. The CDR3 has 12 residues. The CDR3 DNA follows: TGTGCCAGCAGTGAAGCGAAGCTAGTCGAGTACTTC. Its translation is CASSEAKLVEYF.

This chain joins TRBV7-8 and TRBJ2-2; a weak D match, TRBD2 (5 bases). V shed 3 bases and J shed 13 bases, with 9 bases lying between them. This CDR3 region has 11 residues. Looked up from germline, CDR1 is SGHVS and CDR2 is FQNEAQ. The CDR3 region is CASSLYRGLFF. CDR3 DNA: TGTGCCAGCAGCTTGTACCGGGGGCTGTTTTTT.

The DNA for the CDR3 is TGCGCCAGCAGCTTGGGTTCAGGACAGGGTTCAGATACGCAGTATTTT. Translation gives CASSLGSGQGSDTQYF. The J gene is TRBJ2-3, the V gene TRBV5-1; 8 bases match TRBD1. Germline CDR1 SGHRS, CDR2 YFSETQ. CDR3 length: 16 residues. The ends lost 0 bases at V and 4 bases at J; junction bases unmatched: 7.

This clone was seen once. The CDR3 loop is CASSLRSYEQYF. CDR3 DNA: TGTGCCAGCAGCTTGCGTTCCTACGAGCAGTACTTC. The rearrangement links TRBV5-8 to TRBJ2-7; D unresolved. The CDR3 covers 12 residues. The germline V and J ends were trimmed by 1 base and 1 base, with 3 bases remaining between them. Germline V CDR1 and CDR2: SGHTS, YDEGEE.

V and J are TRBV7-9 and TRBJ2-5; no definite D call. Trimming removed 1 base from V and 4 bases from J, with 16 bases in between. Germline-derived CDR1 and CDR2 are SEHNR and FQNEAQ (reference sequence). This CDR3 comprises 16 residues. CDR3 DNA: TGTGCCAGCAGCTTAGTCCGAGATGTCTTTTCAGAGACCCAGTACTTC. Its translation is CASSLVRDVFSETQYF.

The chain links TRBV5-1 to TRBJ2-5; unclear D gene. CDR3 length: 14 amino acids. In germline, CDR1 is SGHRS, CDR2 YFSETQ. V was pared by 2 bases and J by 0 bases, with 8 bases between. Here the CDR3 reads CASSLILYQETQYF. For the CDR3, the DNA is TGCGCCAGCAGCTTAATCCTGTACCAAGAGACCCAGTACTTC.

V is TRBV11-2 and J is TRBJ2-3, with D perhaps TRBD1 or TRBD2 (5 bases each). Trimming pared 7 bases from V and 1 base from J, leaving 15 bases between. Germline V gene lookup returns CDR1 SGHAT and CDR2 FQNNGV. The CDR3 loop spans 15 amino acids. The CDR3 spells CASTPYGGRTDTQYF. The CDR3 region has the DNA TGTGCCAGCACCCCCTATGGGGGACGCACAGATACGCAGTATTTT.

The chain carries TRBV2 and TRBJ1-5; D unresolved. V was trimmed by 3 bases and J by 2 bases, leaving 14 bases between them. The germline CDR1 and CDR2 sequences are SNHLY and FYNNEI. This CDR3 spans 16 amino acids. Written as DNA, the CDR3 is TGTGCCAGCAGTGATATCGGGAGGATGGGCAATCAGCCCCAGCATTTT. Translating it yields CASSDIGRMGNQPQHF.

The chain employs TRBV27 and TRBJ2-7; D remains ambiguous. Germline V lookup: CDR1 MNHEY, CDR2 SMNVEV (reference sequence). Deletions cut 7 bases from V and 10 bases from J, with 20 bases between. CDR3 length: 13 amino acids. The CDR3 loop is CASTPRNSLEQYF. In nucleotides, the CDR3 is TGTGCCAGCACCCCTCGGAACAGTCTAGAACAGTACTTC.

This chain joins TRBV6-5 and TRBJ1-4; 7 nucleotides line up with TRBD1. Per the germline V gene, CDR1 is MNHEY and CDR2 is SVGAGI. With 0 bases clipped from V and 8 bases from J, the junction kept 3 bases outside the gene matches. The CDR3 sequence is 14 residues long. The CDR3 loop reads CASSYSTGREKLFF. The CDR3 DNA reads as TGTGCCAGCAGTTACTCGACAGGGAGGGAAAAACTGTTTTTT.

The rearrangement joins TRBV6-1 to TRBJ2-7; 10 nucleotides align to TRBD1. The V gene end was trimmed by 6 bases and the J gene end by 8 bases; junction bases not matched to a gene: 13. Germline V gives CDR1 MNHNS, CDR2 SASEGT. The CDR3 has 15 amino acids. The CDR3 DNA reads TGTGCCAGCAGCTCCCTCCCTTCGGGACAGGGGAAGCAGTACTTC. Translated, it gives CASSSLPSGQGKQYF.